A single sample is the source of the 12 T cell receptor beta chains below, sequenced in a study of blood T cell repertoires in COVID-19 (dated by TCRdb to 2020 to 2022). Libraries were built with the immunoSEQ multiplex PCR assay. Drawn from immuneACCESS, this table holds only the in-frame rearrangements with V and J called that TCRdb kept. Clones are partly lost; checked studies trace under half to an unresolved V gene and leave the rest unexplained. The sample yields some 380,000 clones; roughly 86% were counted once. The top ten clones comprise approximately 2.1% of the sample. The sequenced sample was PBMCs or T cells enriched from blood (not recorded which). The receptors shown here come from a woman aged 40-49 years with acute COVID-19.

The V gene is TRBV5-4, the J gene TRBJ2-7, with 8 bases lining up with TRBD1. Germline V gives CDR1 SGHNT, CDR2 YYREEE (reference sequence). V was clipped by 2 bases and J by 6 bases; unmatched bases: 7. This CDR3 contains 14 residues. The CDR3 nucleotides are TGTGCCAGCAGCTTAACAGGGGGATCGCTCGAGCAGTACTTC. Protein: CASSLTGGSLEQYF.

V gene TRBV9 combines with J gene TRBJ1-2; D gene unclear. This CDR3 contains 16 residues. With 0 bases removed from V and 5 bases from J, the gap between germline ends came to 17 bases. Germline loops: CDR1 SGDLS, CDR2 YYNGEE. CDR3 sequence: CASSVGFIRDFYGYTF. In DNA form, the CDR3 reads TGTGCCAGCAGCGTAGGCTTTATCCGGGATTTTTATGGCTACACCTTC.

This sequence joins TRBV5-1 and TRBJ2-5, with 10 bases matching TRBD2. Germline values: CDR1 SGHRS, CDR2 YFSETQ. The trim removed 3 bases at V and 3 bases at J, leaving 8 bases unmatched. The CDR3 sequence is 16 residues long. Here the CDR3 reads CASSSQLLAGEETQYF. In DNA, the CDR3 is TGCGCCAGCAGCTCTCAACTTCTAGCGGGGGAAGAGACCCAGTACTTC.

V gene TRBV5-1 combines with J gene TRBJ2-2; D perhaps matches TRBD2 (6 bases). The V end was cut by 0 bases, the J end by 6 bases, with 12 bases between. The CDR3 is 15 amino acids. Germline V gene sequence: CDR1 SGHRS, CDR2 YFSETQ. The CDR3 DNA sequence: TGCGCCAGCAGCTTGGGGGGGACTCCTGCCGGGGAGCTGTTTTTT. It translates to CASSLGGTPAGELFF.

The chain is built from TRBV10-3 and TRBJ1-1; D is ambiguous. The CDR3 length is 14 residues. Trimming pared 6 bases from V and 4 bases from J, leaving 15 bases between. The germline CDR1 and CDR2 sequences are ENHRY and SYGVKD. CDR3 protein: CAIREGEGGTEAFF. CDR3 DNA sequence: TGTGCCATCAGGGAGGGAGAGGGTGGCACTGAAGCTTTCTTT.

This sequence joins TRBV5-4 and TRBJ1-5, with D maybe TRBD1 (6 bases). The CDR3 runs to 14 residues. Germline V CDR1 and CDR2: SGHNT, YYREEE (reference sequence). The V gene lost 0 bases and the J gene lost 7 bases, with 11 bases spanning the gap. The CDR3 region is CASSLAGHGQPQHF. The CDR3 nucleotides read TGTGCCAGCAGCTTGGCGGGACATGGGCAGCCCCAGCATTTT.

V usage is TRBV4-1 and J usage is TRBJ2-3; D not certain. Germline V gives CDR1 MGHRA, CDR2 YSYEKL. The CDR3 is 15 amino acids. V was pared by 3 bases and J by 1 base, with 11 bases between. CDR3 DNA sequence: TGCGCCAGCAGCCATCTTCAGCGTGGCACAGATACGCAGTATTTT. Translating it yields CASSHLQRGTDTQYF.

The rearrangement uses TRBV6-2 or TRBV6-3 and TRBJ2-2, with 10 nucleotides matching TRBD1. Germline assignment: CDR1 MNHEY and CDR2 SVGEGT. V shed 2 bases, J shed 13 bases, and the junction held 4 bases outside the gene matches. The CDR3 totals 13 residues. Written as DNA, the CDR3 is TGTGCCAGCAGTTACAGGGACAGGGGTCGGCTGTTTTTT. Translating gives CASSYRDRGRLFF.

This chain links TRBV6-6 with TRBJ1-5; the match to TRBD1 covers 7 bases. Germline lookup yields CDR1 MNHNY and CDR2 SVGAGI (reference sequence). V was pared by 4 bases and J by 0 bases, with 3 bases of the junction left unmatched. This CDR3 is built from 15 residues. This CDR3 is CASSSAGGSNQPQHF. CDR3 bases: TGTGCCAGCAGTTCCGCAGGGGGTAGCAATCAGCCCCAGCATTTT.

The chain couples TRBV4-2 to TRBJ2-3; D might be TRBD2 (6 bases). Germline V gives CDR1 LGHNA, CDR2 YNFKEQ. The CDR3 sequence is 15 residues long. Trimming pared 0 bases from V and 3 bases from J, leaving 10 bases between. CDR3 amino acids: CASSQDVGGTDTQYF. CDR3 nucleotides: TGTGCCAGCAGCCAAGATGTCGGGGGTACAGATACGCAGTATTTT.

J is TRBJ1-2 and V is TRBV2, with 9 bases lining up with TRBD1. V was clipped by 11 bases and J by 2 bases; unmatched bases: 6. Germline V gene lookup returns CDR1 SNHLY and CDR2 FYNNEI. This CDR3 contains 13 residues. The chain's CDR3 is CAGRDRENYGYTF. The CDR3 bases are TGTGCCGGTCGGGACAGGGAGAACTATGGCTACACCTTC.

This chain joins TRBV18 and TRBJ2-5; a weak D match, TRBD1 (6 bases). The CDR3 sequence is 14 residues long. Germline V CDR1 and CDR2: KGHSH, LQKENI. V shed 4 bases and J shed 10 bases, with 19 bases lying between them. For the CDR3, the DNA is TGTGCCAGCTCACGACAGGAAGCTACCCCAGACCAGTACTTC. It encodes CASSRQEATPDQYF.